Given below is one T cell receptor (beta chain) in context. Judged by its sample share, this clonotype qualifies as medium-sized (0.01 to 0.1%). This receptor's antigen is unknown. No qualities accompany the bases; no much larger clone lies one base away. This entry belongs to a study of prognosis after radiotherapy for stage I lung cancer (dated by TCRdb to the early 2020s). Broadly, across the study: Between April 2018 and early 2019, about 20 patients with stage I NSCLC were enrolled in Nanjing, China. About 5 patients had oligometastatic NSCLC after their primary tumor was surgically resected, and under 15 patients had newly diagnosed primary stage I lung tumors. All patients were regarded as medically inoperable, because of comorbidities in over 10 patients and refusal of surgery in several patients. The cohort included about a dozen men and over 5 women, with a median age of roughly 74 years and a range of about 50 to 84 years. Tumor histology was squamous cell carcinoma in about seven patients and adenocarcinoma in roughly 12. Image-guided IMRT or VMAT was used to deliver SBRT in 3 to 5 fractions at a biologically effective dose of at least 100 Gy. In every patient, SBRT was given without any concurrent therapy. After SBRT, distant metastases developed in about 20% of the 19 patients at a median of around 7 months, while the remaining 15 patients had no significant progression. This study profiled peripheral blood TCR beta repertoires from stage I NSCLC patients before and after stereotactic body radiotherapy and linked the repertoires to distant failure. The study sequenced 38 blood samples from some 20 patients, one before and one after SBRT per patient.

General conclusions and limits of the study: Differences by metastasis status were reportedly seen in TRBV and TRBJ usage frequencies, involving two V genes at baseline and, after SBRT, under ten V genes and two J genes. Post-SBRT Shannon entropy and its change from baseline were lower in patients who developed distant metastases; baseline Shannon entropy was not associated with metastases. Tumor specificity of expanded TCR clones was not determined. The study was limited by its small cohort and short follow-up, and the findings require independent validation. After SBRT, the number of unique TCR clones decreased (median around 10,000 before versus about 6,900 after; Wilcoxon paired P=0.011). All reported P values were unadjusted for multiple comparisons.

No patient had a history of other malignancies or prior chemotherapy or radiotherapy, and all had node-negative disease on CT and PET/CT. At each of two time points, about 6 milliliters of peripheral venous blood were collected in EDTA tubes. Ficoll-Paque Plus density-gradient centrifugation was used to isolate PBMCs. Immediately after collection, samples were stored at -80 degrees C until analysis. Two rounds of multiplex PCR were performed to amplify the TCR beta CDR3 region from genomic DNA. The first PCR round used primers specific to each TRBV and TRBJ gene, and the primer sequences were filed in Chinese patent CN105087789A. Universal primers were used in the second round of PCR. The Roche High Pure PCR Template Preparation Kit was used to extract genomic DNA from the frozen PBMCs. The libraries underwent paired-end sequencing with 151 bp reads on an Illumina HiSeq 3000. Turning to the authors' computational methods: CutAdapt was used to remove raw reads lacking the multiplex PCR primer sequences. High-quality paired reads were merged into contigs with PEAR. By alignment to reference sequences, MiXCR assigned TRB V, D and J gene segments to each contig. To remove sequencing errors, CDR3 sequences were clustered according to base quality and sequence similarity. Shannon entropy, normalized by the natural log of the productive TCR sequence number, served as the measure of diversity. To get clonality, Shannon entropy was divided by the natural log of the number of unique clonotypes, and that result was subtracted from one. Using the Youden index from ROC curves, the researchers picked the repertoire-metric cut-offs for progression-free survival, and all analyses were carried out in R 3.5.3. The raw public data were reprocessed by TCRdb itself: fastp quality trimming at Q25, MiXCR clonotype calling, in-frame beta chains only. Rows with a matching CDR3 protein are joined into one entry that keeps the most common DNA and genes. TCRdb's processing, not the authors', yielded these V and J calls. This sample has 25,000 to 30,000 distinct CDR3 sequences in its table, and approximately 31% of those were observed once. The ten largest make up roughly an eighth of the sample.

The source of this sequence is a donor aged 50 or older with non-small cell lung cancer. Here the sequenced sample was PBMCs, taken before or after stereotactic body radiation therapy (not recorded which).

The DNA reads as follows: TGTGCCAGCAGCTTAGAAATCCGCTACGAGCAGTACTTC. This codes for CASSLEIRYEQYF. The rearrangement joined TRBV7-8 to TRBJ2-7; no D gene is confidently identified. CDR1 and CDR2 are read off the germline V gene as SGHVS and FQNEAQ. There are 13 amino acids in the CDR3, from cysteine to phenylalanine inclusive. Left in the record is the CDR3 DNA by itself, 39 bases read in frame from the first base. The V end loses 1 base and the J end loses 3 bases, and a stretch of 7 bases separates them. The full variable domain, with segments outside the CDR3 supplied by the reference TRBV7-8 and TRBJ2-7 proteins, appears as GAGVSQSPRYKVAKRGQDVALRCDPISGHVSLFWYQQALGQGPEFLTYFQNEAQLDKSGLPSDRFFAERPEGSVSTLKIQRTQQEDSAVYLCASSLEIRYEQYFGPGTRLTVT.